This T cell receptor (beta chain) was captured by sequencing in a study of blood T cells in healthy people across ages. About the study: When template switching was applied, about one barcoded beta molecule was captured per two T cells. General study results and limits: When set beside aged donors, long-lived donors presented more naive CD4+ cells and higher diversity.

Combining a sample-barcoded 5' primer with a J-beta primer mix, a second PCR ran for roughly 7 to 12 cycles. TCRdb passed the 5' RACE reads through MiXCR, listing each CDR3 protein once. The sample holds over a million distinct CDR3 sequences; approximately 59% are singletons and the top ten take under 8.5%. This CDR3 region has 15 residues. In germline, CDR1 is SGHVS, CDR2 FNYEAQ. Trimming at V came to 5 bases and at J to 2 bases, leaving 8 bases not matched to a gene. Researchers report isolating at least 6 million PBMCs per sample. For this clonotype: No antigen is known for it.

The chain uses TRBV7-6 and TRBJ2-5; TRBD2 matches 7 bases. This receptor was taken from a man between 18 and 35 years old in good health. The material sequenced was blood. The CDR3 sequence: CASSDGGGWQETQYF. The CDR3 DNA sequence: TGTGCCAGCAGCGATGGGGGGGGTTGGCAAGAGACCCAGTACTTC.